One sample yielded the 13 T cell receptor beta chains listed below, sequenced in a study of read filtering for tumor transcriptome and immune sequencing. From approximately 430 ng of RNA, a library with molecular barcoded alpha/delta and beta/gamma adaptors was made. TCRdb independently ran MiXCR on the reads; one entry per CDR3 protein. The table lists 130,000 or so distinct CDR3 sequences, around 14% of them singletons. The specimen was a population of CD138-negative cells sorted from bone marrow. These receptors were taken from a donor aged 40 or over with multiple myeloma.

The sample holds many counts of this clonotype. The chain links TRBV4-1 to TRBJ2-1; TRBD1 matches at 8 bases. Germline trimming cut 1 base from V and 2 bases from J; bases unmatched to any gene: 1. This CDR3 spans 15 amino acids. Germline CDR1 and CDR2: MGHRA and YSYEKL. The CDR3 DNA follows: TGCGCCAGCAGCCAAGCGGGACAGGCCTACAATGAGCAGTTCTTC. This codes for CASSQAGQAYNEQFF.

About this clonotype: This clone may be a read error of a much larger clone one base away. CDR3 in amino acids: CASSFIGGDGELFF. The CDR3 nucleotides read TGTGCCAGCAGTTTTATAGGGGGCGACGGGGAGCTGTTTTTT. The chain combines TRBV12-3 or TRBV12-4 with TRBJ2-2, with 7 positions matching TRBD1. This CDR3 is built from 14 residues. V shed 3 bases, J shed 7 bases, and the junction held 5 bases outside the gene matches.

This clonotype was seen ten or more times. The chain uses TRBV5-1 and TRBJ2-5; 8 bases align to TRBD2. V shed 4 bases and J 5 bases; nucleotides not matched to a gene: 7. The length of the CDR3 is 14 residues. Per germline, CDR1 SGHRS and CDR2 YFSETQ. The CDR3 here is CASSHGTSFETQYF. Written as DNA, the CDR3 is TGCGCCAGCAGCCACGGGACTAGTTTCGAGACCCAGTACTTC.

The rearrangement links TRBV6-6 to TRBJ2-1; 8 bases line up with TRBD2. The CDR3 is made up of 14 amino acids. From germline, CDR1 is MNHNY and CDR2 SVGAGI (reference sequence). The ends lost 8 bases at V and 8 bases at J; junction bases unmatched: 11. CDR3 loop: CASGKTGGPDEQFF. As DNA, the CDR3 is TGTGCCAGCGGAAAAACGGGAGGGCCAGATGAGCAGTTCTTC.

For the CDR3, the DNA is TGCAGCGTTGAGAGAACAGGGGAAGGAACTGAAGCTTTCTTT. Its translation is CSVERTGEGTEAFF. J is TRBJ1-1 and V is TRBV29-1; 7 nucleotides agree with TRBD1. The germline gives CDR1 SQVTM, CDR2 ANQGSEA. V lost 3 bases and J lost 5; bases outside the gene matches: 9. This CDR3 has 14 amino acids.

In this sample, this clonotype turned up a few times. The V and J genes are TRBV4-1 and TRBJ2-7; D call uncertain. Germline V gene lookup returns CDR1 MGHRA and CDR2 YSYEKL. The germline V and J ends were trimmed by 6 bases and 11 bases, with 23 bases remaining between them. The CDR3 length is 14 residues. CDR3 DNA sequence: TGCGCCAGCAGTAATGATCCGGGCTCCCACCCGAAGTACTTC. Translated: CASSNDPGSHPKYF.

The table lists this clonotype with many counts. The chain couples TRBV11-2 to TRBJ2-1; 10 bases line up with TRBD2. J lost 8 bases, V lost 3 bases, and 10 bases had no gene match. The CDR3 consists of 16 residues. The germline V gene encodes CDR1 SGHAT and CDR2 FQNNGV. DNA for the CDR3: TGTGCCAGCAGCTTCCTGGGAGCGGGAGGGCGGGATGAGCAGTTCTTC. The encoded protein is CASSFLGAGGRDEQFF.

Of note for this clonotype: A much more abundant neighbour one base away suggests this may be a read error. The CDR3: CASSSTGYTEAVF. The CDR3 region has the DNA TGTGCCAGCAGTTCTACAGGGTACACTGAAGCTGTCTTT. The V and J genes are TRBV11-2 and TRBJ1-1; D is possibly TRBD1 (6 bases). The CDR3 runs 13 residues. Germline V gene lookup returns CDR1 SGHAT and CDR2 FQNNGV.

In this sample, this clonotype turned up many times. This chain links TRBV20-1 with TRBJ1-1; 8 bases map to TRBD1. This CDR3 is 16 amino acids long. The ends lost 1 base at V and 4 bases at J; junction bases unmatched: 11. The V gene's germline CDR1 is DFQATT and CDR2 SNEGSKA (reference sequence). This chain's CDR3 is CSARVKPTGAGTEAFF. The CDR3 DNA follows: TGCAGTGCTAGAGTAAAGCCGACAGGGGCGGGCACTGAAGCTTTCTTT.

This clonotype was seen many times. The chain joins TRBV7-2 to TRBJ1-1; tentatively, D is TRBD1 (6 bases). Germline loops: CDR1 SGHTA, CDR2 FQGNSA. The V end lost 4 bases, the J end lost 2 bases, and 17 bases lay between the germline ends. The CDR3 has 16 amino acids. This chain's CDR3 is CASSSDLGRGNTEAFF. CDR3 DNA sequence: TGTGCCAGCAGCTCAGACCTGGGCAGGGGCAACACTGAAGCTTTCTTT. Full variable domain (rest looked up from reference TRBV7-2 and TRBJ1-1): GAGVSQSPSNKVTEKGKDVELRCDPISGHTALYWYRQSLGQGLEFLIYFQGNSAPDKSGLPSDRFSAERTGGSVSTLTIQRTQQEDSAVYLCASSSDLGRGNTEAFFGQGTRLTVV.

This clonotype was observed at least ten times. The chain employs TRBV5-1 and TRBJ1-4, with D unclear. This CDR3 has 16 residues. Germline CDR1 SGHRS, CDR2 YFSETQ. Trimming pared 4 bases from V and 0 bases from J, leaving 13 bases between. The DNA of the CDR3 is TGCGCCAGCAGCCCAATGTCAGCGACAACTAATGAAAAACTGTTTTTT. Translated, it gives CASSPMSATTNEKLFF. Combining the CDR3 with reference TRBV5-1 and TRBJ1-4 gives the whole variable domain KAGVTQTPRYLIKTRGQQVTLSCSPISGHRSVSWYQQTPGQGLQFLFEYFSETQRNKGNFPGRFSGRQFSNSRSEMNVSTLELGDSALYLCASSPMSATTNEKLFFGSGTQLSVL.

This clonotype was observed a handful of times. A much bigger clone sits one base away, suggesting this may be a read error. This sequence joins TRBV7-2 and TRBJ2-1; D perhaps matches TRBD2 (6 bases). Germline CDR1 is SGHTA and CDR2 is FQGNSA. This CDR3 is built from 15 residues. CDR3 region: CASSQRDLYYNVQFF. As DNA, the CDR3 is TGTGCCAGCAGCCAGAGGGACTTATACTACAATGTGCAGTTCTTC.

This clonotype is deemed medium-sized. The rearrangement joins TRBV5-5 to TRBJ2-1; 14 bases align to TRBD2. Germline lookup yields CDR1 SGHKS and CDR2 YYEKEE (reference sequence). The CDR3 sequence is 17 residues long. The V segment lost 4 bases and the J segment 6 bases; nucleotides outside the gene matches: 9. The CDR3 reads CASSPTGTSGSGNEQFF. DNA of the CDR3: TGTGCCAGCAGCCCTACCGGGACTAGCGGGAGCGGCAATGAGCAGTTCTTC.